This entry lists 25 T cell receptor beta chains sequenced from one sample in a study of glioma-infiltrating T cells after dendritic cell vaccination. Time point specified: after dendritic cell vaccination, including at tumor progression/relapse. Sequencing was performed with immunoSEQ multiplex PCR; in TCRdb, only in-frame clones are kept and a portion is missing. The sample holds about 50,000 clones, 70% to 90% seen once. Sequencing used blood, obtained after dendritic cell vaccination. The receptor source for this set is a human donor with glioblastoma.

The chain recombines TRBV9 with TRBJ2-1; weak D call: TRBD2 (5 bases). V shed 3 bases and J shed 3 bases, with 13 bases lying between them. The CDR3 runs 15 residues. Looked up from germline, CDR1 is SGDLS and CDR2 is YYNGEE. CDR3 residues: CASSGGLGVYNEQFF. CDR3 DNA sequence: TGTGCCAGCAGCGGAGGACTCGGGGTCTACAATGAGCAGTTCTTC.

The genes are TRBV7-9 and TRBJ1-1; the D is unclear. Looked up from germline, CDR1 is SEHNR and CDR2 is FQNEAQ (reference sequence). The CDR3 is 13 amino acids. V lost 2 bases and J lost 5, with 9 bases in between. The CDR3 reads CASSLIAGTEAFF. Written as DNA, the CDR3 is TGTGCCAGCAGCTTAATTGCGGGGACTGAAGCTTTCTTT.

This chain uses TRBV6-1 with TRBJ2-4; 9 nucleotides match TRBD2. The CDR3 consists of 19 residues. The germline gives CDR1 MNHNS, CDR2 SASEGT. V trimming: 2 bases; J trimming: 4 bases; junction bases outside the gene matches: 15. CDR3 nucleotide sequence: TGTGCCAGCAGTGAAACGGCAGGGGACGAGACTAGCGGTAAAAACATTCAGTACTTC. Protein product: CASSETAGDETSGKNIQYF.

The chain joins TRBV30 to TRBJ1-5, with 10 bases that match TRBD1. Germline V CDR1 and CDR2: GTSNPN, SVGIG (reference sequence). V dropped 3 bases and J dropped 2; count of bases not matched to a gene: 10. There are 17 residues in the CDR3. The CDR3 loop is CAWSGKTGTGGNQPQHF. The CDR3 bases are TGTGCCTGGAGCGGTAAAACCGGGACAGGGGGCAATCAGCCCCAGCATTTT.

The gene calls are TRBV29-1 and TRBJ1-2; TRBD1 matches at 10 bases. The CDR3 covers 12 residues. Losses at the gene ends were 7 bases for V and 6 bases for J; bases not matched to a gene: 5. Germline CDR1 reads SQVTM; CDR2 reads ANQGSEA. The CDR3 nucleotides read TGCAGCGCCAGACAGGGGGCGGATGGCTACACCTTC. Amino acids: CSARQGADGYTF.

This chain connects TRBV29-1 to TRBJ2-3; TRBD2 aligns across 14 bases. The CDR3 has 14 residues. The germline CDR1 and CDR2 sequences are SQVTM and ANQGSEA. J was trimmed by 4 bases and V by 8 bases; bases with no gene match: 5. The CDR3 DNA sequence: TGCAGCCCAAGACTAGCGGGAGGGCCAGATACGCAGTATTTT. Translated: CSPRLAGGPDTQYF.

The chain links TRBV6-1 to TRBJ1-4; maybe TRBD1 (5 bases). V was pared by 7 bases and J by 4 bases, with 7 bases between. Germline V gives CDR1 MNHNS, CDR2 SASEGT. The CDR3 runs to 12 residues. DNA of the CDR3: TGTGCCAGCAAGGGGAATAATGAAAAACTGTTTTTT. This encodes CASKGNNEKLFF.

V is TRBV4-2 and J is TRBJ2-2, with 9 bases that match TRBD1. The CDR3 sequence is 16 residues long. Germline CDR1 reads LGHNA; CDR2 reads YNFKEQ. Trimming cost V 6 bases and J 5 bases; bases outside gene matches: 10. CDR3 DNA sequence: TGTGCCAGCAGGACCTACCGGGACAGGGTAACCGGGGAGCTGTTTTTT. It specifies CASRTYRDRVTGELFF.

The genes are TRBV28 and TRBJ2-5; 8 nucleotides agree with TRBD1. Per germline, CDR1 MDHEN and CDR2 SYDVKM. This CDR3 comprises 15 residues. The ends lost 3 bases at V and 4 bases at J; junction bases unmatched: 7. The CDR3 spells CASSLPSGGAETQYF. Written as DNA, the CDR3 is TGTGCCAGCAGTTTGCCTTCAGGGGGCGCAGAGACCCAGTACTTC.

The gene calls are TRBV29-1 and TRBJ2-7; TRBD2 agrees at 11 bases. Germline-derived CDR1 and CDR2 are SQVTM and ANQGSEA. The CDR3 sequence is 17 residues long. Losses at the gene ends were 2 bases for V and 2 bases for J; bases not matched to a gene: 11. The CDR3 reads CSVENSELAGETYEQYF. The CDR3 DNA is TGCAGCGTTGAAAATTCCGAACTAGCGGGAGAAACCTACGAGCAGTACTTC.

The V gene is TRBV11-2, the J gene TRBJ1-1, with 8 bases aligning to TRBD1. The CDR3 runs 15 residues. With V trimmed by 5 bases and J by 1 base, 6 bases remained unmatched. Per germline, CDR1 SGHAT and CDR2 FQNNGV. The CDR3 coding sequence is TGTGCCAGCAGCGGGGGACAGGCAAGGAACACTGAAGCTTTCTTT. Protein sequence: CASSGGQARNTEAFF.

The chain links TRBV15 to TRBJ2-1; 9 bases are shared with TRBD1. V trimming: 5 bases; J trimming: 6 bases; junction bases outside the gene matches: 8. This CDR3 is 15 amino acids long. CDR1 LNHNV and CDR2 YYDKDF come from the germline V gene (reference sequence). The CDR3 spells CATSPILGQGNEQFF. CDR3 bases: TGTGCCACCAGCCCTATCCTGGGACAGGGCAATGAGCAGTTCTTC.

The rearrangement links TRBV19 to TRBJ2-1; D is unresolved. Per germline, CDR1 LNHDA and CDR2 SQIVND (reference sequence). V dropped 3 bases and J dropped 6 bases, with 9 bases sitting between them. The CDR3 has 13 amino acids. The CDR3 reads CASSMNTANEQFF. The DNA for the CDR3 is TGTGCCAGTAGTATGAATACAGCCAATGAGCAGTTCTTC. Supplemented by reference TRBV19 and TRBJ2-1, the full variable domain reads DGGITQSPKYLFRKEGQNVTLSCEQNLNHDAMYWYRQDPGQGLRLIYYSQIVNDFQKGDIAEGYSVSREKKESFPLTVTSAQKNPTAFYLCASSMNTANEQFFGPGTRLTVL.

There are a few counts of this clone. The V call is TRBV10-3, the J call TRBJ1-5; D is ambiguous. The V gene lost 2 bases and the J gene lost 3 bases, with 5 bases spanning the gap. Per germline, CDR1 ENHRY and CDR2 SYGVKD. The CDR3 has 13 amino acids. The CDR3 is CAISELNNQPQHF. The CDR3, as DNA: TGTGCCATCAGTGAGCTTAACAATCAGCCCCAGCATTTT.

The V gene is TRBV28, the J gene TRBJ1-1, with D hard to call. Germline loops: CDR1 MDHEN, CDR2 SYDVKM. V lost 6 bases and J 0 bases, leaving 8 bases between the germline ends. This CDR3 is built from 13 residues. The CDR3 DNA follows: TGTGCCAGCAGAGCGCCCGTGAACACTGAAGCTTTCTTT. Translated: CASRAPVNTEAFF.

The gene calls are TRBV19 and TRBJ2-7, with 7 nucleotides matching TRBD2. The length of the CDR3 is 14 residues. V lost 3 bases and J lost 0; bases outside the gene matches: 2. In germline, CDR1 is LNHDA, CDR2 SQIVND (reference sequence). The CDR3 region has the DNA TGTGCCAGTAGTATTAGCGGGCCCTCCTACGAGCAGTACTTC. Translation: CASSISGPSYEQYF.

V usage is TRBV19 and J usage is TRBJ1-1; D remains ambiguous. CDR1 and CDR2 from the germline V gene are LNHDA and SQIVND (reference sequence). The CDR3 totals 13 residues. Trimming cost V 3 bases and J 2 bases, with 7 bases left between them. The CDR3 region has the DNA TGTGCCAGTAGTATGCAGGAAAACACTGAAGCTTTCTTT. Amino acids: CASSMQENTEAFF.

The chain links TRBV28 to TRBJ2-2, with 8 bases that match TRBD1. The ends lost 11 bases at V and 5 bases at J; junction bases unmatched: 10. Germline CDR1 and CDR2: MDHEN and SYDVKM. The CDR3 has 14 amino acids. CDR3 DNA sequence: TGTGCCTCCCTGACAGGGGTGGGTACCGGGGAGCTGTTTTTT. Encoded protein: CASLTGVGTGELFF.

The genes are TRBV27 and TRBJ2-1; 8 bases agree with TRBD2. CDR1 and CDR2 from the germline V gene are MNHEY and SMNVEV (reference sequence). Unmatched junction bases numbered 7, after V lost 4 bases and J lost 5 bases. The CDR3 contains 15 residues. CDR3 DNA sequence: TGTGCCAGCAGTTCCTTAGCGGGATCTGACAATGAGCAGTTCTTC. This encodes CASSSLAGSDNEQFF.

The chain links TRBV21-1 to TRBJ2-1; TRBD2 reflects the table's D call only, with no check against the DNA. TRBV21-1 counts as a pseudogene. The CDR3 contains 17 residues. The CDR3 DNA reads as TGTGCCAGCAGCAAAAGTACTATAGCGGGAGCTTACAATGAGCAGTTCTTC. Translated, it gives CASSKSTIAGAYNEQFF.

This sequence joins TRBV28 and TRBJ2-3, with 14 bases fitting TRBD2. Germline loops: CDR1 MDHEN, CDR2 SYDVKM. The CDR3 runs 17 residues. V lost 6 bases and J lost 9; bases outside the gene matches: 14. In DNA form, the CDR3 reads TGTGCCAGCAGCTCCTTACTCCGGGGACTAGCGGGAGTCACGCAGTATTTT. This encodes CASSSLLRGLAGVTQYF.

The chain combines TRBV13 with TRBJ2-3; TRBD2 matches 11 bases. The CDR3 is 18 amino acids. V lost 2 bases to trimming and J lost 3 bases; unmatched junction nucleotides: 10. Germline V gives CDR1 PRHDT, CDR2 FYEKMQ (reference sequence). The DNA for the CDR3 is TGTGCCAGCAGCTTAACTACTAGCGGGAGTGTCGAAACAGATACGCAGTATTTT. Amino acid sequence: CASSLTTSGSVETDTQYF.

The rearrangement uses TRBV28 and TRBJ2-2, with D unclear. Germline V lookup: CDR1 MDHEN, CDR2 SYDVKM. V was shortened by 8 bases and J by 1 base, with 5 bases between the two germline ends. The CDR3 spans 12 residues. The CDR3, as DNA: TGTGCCAGCGAGCGGAACACCGGGGAGCTGTTTTTT. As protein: CASERNTGELFF.

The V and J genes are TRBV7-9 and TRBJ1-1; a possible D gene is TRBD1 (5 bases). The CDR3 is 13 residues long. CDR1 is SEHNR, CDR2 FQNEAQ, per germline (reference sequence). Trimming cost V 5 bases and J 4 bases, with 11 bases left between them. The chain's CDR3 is CASSVITGTEAFF. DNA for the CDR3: TGTGCCAGCAGCGTGATTACAGGCACTGAAGCTTTCTTT.

CDR3 bases: TGTGCCAGCACGGGCAGGGCGACGGGCCCTAATGGCTACACCTTC. This encodes CASTGRATGPNGYTF. This chain links TRBV2 with TRBJ1-2; weak D call: TRBD1 (5 bases). The V end lost 7 bases, the J end lost 6 bases, and 21 bases lay between the germline ends. The germline V gene has CDR1 SNHLY and CDR2 FYNNEI. The CDR3 totals 15 residues.